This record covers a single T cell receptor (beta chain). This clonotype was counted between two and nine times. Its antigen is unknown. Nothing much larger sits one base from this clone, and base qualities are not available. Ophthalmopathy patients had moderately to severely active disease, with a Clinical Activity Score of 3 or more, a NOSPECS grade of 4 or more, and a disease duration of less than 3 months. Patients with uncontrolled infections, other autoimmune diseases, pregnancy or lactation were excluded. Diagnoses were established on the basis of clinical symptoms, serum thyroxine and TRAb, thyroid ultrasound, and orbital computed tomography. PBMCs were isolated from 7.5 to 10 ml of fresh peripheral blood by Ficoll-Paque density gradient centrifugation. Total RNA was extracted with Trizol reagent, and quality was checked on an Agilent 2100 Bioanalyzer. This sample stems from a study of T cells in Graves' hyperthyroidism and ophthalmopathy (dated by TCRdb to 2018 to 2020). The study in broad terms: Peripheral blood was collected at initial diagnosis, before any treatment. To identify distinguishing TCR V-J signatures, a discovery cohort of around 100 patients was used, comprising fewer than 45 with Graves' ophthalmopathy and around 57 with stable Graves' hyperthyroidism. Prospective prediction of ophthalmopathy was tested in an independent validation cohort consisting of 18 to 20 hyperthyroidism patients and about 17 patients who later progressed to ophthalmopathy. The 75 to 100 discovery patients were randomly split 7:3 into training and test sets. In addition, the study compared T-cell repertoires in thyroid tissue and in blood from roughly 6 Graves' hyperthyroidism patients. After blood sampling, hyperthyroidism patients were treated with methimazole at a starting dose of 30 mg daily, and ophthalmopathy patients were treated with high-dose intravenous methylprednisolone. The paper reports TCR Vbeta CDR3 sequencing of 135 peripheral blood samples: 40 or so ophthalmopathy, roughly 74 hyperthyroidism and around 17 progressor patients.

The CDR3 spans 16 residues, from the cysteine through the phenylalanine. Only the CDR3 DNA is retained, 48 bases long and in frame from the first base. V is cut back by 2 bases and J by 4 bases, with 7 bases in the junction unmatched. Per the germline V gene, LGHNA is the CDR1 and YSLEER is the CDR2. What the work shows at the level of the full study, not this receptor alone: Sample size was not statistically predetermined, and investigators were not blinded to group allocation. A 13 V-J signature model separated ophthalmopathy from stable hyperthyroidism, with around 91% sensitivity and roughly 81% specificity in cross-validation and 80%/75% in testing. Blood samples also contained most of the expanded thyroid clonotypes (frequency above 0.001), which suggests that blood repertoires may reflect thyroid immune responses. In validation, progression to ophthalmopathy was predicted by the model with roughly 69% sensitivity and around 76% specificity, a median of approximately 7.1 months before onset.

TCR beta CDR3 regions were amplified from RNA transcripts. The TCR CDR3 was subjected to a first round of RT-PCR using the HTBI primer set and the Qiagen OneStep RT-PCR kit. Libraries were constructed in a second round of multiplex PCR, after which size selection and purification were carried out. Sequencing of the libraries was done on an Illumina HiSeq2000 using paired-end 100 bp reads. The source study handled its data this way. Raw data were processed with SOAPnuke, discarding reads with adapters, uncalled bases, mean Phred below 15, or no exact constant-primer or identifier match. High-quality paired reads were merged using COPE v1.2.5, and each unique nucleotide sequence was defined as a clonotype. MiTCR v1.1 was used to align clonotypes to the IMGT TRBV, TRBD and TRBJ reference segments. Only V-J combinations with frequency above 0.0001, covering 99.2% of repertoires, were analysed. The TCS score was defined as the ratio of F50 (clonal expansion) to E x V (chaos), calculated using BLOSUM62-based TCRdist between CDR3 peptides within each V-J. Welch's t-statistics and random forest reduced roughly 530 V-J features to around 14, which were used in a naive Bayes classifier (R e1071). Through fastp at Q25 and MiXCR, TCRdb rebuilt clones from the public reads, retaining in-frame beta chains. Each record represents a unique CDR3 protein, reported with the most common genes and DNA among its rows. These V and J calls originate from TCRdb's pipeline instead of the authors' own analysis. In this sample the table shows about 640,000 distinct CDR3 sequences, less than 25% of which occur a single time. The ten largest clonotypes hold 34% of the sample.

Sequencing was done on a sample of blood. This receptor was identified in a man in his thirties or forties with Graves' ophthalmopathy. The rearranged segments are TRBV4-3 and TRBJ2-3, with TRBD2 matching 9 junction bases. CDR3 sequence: CASSQNRAGGPDTQYF. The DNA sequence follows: TGCGCCAGCAGCCAAAATCGGGCGGGAGGGCCAGATACGCAGTATTTT.